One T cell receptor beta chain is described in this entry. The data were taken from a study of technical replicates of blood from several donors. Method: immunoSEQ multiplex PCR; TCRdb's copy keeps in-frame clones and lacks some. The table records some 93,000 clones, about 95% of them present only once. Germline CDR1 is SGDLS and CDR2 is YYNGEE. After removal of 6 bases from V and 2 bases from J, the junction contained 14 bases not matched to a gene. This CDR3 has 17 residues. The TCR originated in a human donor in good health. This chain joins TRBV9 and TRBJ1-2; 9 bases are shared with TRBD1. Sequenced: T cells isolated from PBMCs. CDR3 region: CASTFPGTGRKNYGYTF. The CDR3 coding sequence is TGTGCCAGCACCTTTCCCGGGACAGGGAGAAAAAACTATGGCTACACCTTC.